This T cell receptor beta chain was identified during a study of T cell changes during pregnancy in multiple sclerosis. The CDR3 loop spans 14 amino acids. The ends lost 6 bases at V and 4 bases at J; junction bases unmatched: 9. Germline CDR1 reads MDHEN; CDR2 reads SYDVKM. TCRdb's copy holds only in-frame clones and misses some; the assay was immunoSEQ multiplex PCR. The table includes roughly 52,000 clones, 85% to 95% detected once. The source was CD8+ T cells from peripheral blood mononuclear cells, collected before pregnancy. The receptor comes from a female donor with multiple sclerosis, enrolled in a pregnancy study. J is TRBJ2-7 and V is TRBV28; 7 bases fit TRBD1. CDR3 protein: CASSQVGQQYEQYF. CDR3 in DNA: TGTGCCAGCAGCCAGGTGGGACAGCAGTACGAGCAGTACTTC.